Below are 8 T cell receptor beta chains sequenced from a single sample in a study of blood T cell repertoires in COVID-19. Sequenced by immunoSEQ multiplex PCR; TCRdb stores in-frame clones only, minus some. There are approximately 150,000 clones in the sample; approximately 88% occur only once, and 1.8% lies in the top ten. What was sequenced was peripheral blood. These receptors were taken from a man in his 70s with acute or convalescent COVID-19.

The V and J genes are TRBV21-1 and TRBJ1-5. TRBV21-1 is a pseudogene segment. CDR3 length equals 13 residues. As DNA, the CDR3 is TGTGCCAGCAGCAGTAGGGGGGGGCAGCCCCAGCATTTT. It codes for CASSSRGGQPQHF.

This rearrangement joins TRBV11-2 to TRBJ2-2; no definite D call. V lost 5 bases and J lost 2, with 9 bases in between. The CDR3 runs 14 residues. Germline assignment: CDR1 SGHAT and CDR2 FQNNGV. In DNA, the CDR3 is TGTGCCAGCAGCCCCCAGTCTAACACCGGGGAGCTGTTTTTT. Translating it yields CASSPQSNTGELFF.

The chain carries TRBV28 and TRBJ2-2; 7 nucleotides match TRBD1. CDR3 length equals 17 residues. V trimming: 6 bases; J trimming: 1 base; junction bases outside the gene matches: 11. CDR1 MDHEN and CDR2 SYDVKM come from the germline V gene. CDR3: CASRSQGERGNTGELFF. In DNA, the CDR3 is TGTGCCAGCAGATCTCAGGGGGAAAGGGGGAACACCGGGGAGCTGTTTTTT.

V gene TRBV5-1 combines with J gene TRBJ2-5, with 10 bases fitting TRBD2. The CDR3 length is 16 residues. Germline loops: CDR1 SGHRS, CDR2 YFSETQ. The J segment lost 1 base and the V segment lost 5 bases, leaving 8 bases of the junction unmatched. The CDR3 sequence: CASREWGLASQETQYF. CDR3 DNA: TGCGCCAGCAGAGAATGGGGACTAGCGAGCCAAGAGACCCAGTACTTC.

The chain employs TRBV10-3 and TRBJ2-7; D perhaps matches TRBD1 (7 bases). The CDR3 extends over 15 amino acids. V shed 4 bases and J shed 2 bases, with 15 bases lying between them. Germline V gene sequence: CDR1 ENHRY, CDR2 SYGVKD. The CDR3 sequence: CAISAGGSPTYEQYF. In DNA form, the CDR3 reads TGTGCCATCAGTGCAGGGGGGAGTCCAACCTACGAGCAGTACTTC.

This rearrangement joins TRBV5-1 to TRBJ2-1, with 11 bases identical to TRBD2. From germline, CDR1 is SGHRS and CDR2 YFSETQ. V was clipped by 1 base and J by 4 bases; unmatched bases: 4. CDR3 length equals 16 residues. The CDR3 DNA reads TGCGCCAGCAGCTTGAGTACTAGCGGGGGTTACAATGAGCAGTTCTTC. It specifies CASSLSTSGGYNEQFF.

This chain joins TRBV6-1 and TRBJ1-2; 7 nucleotides agree with TRBD1. The CDR3 runs 15 residues. Per germline, CDR1 MNHNS and CDR2 SASEGT. J gave up 4 bases and V 2 bases, and 7 bases lay outside the gene matches. As DNA, the CDR3 is TGTGCCAGCAGTGAACCCTCCCAGGGGGGCTATGGCTACACCTTC. This translates into CASSEPSQGGYGYTF.

The chain employs TRBV3-1 (or the pseudogene TRBV3-2) and TRBJ2-7; 11 bases match TRBD1. The CDR3 consists of 15 residues. J gave up 4 bases and V 2 bases, and 4 bases lay outside the gene matches. Germline V gene sequence: CDR1 LGHDT, CDR2 YNNKEL (reference sequence). The CDR3 is CASSQKDRGLYEQYF. The DNA for the CDR3 is TGTGCCAGCAGCCAAAAGGACAGGGGGCTTTACGAGCAGTACTTC.